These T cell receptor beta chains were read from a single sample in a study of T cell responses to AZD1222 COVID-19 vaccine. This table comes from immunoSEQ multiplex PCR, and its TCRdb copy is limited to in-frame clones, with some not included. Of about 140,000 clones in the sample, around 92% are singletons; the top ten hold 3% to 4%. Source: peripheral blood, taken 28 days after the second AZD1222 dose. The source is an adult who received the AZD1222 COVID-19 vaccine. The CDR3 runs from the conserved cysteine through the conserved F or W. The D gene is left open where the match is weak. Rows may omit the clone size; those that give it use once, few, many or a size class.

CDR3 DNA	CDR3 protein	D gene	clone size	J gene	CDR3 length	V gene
TGCGCCAGCTGTTACGGGACAGGCTACGAGCAGTACTTC	CASCYGTGYEQYF	TRBD1	NA	TRBJ2-7	13	TRBV5-1
TGTGCCAGCAGACGGGACAGCTACGAGCAGTACTTC	CASRRDSYEQYF	TRBD1	NA	TRBJ2-7	12	TRBV6-6
TGTGCCAGCAGCTTCCGGGAGAGCGACGAGCAGTACTTC	CASSFRESDEQYF	NA	NA	TRBJ2-7	13	TRBV7-2
TGTGCCACCAGTGATTCACGGGACGCAGCACAAGAGACCCAGTACTTC	CATSDSRDAAQETQYF	NA	NA	TRBJ2-5	16	TRBV24-1
TGCGCCAGCAGCCAATCAAGACAGCGAGTGAACACTGAAGCTTTCTTT	CASSQSRQRVNTEAFF	NA	NA	TRBJ1-1	16	TRBV4-1
TGTGCCAGCACCCGGCCGGGACTAGCGGGAGTTTACGAGCAGTACTTC	CASTRPGLAGVYEQYF	TRBD2	NA	TRBJ2-7	16	TRBV7-2
TGTGCCAGCAGCCCCCGGATCACAGGGGGCTATGGCTACACCTTC	CASSPRITGGYGYTF	TRBD1	NA	TRBJ1-2	15	TRBV9
TGTGCCAGCAGTCAAGGACTAGCGGGGCTATACAATGAGCAGTTCTTC	CASSQGLAGLYNEQFF	TRBD2	NA	TRBJ2-1	16	TRBV28
TGTGCCACCAGCAGAGGGGCGGGAGGTCGAGAGACCCAGTACTTC	CATSRGAGGRETQYF	TRBD2	NA	TRBJ2-5	15	TRBV15
TGTGCCAGCAGCGCGTTTGAGACCCAGTACTTC	CASSAFETQYF	NA	few	TRBJ2-5	11	TRBV7-6
TGTGCCAGCAGCGAGACAGGGGCCACTGAAGCTTTCTTT	CASSETGATEAFF	TRBD1	NA	TRBJ1-1	13	TRBV6-4
TGTGCCAGTACCCTTTCACCAAGGGATTTTTACGAGCAGTACTTC	CASTLSPRDFYEQYF	NA	NA	TRBJ2-7	15	TRBV21-1
TGCGCCAGCAGCTTGAGCGGCCTCTCCTACAATGAGCAGTTCTTC	CASSLSGLSYNEQFF	NA	NA	TRBJ2-1	15	TRBV4-1
TGTGCCAGCAGCCAAGCACTAGCGGTATCCTACGAGCAGTACTTC	CASSQALAVSYEQYF	TRBD2	NA	TRBJ2-7	15	TRBV3-1/TRBV3-2
TGTGCCAGCTCACAACTTACGACGGGGACAGGGGACAATGAGCAGTTCTTC	CASSQLTTGTGDNEQFF	TRBD1	NA	TRBJ2-1	17	TRBV18
TGTGCCACCAGCAGAGATAGTGGGTCAGGGCAAGAGACCCAGTACTTC	CATSRDSGSGQETQYF	NA	NA	TRBJ2-5	16	TRBV15
TGTGCCAGCAGCTTGGAAAGGGGGGCGCCGTACGAGCAGTTCTTC	CASSLERGAPYEQFF	NA	NA	TRBJ2-1	15	TRBV5-5
TGTGCCAGCAGCCGCGTCTGGGGGAGGGCCCGCAATGAGCAGTTCTTC	CASSRVWGRARNEQFF	TRBD2	NA	TRBJ2-1	16	TRBV7-2
TGCAGCGTTGAAACGGCTGTGGGAAACACCATATATTTT	CSVETAVGNTIYF	NA	NA	TRBJ1-3	13	TRBV29-1
TGTGCCAGCAGTTTATACCCCTCCGGCGGGACGCACCAAGAGACCCAGTACTTC	CASSLYPSGGTHQETQYF	NA	NA	TRBJ2-5	18	TRBV28
TGTGCCAGCACCCCGGGCGGGAGGTTCACCGGGGAGCTGTTTTTT	CASTPGGRFTGELFF	TRBD2	NA	TRBJ2-2	15	TRBV11-1
TGTGCCAGCAGCCCCAGGTTGGGGCTCAATGAAAAACTGTTTTTT	CASSPRLGLNEKLFF	NA	NA	TRBJ1-4	15	TRBV7-8
TGTGCCAGCAGTACAGGGGGCGAGTTATACGAGCAGTACTTC	CASSTGGELYEQYF	TRBD1	once	TRBJ2-7	14	TRBV28
TGTGCCAGCAGTGAAATGGGGTCAGTCTTGAACACTGAAGCTTTCTTT	CASSEMGSVLNTEAFF	NA	NA	TRBJ1-1	16	TRBV6-1
TGTGCCAGCAGTGAAGTAGGGCCTGGGGGGGGCTACACCTTC	CASSEVGPGGGYTF	NA	NA	TRBJ1-2	14	TRBV6-1
TGTGCCAGCAGTTTAAACGGGAATCAGCCCCAGCATTTT	CASSLNGNQPQHF	NA	NA	TRBJ1-5	13	TRBV12-3/TRBV12-4
TGTGCCAGCAGTTTCGAGGGGAACACTGAAGCTTTCTTT	CASSFEGNTEAFF	NA	NA	TRBJ1-1	13	TRBV12-3/TRBV12-4
TGCGCCAGCAGCCCACATGGTCAGGGCTACACTGAAGCTTTCTTT	CASSPHGQGYTEAFF	NA	few	TRBJ1-1	15	TRBV5-1
TGTGCCAGTGTCGGGACAGGGGGTGTGAGGAGCTCCTACGAGCAGTACTTC	CASVGTGGVRSSYEQYF	TRBD1	NA	TRBJ2-7	17	TRBV28
TGTGCCAGCAGCAAAGACCGGCTCTCTGGAAACACCATATATTTT	CASSKDRLSGNTIYF	NA	NA	TRBJ1-3	15	TRBV7-9
TGTGCCAGTAGTCCACAGGGGAGGGTGGACTATGGCTACACCTTC	CASSPQGRVDYGYTF	TRBD1	NA	TRBJ1-2	15	TRBV19
TGTGCCAGCAGTTACTTGGCCGGGACAGGGAGTCCAGGCTACACCTTC	CASSYLAGTGSPGYTF	TRBD1	NA	TRBJ1-2	16	TRBV6-5
TGTGCCAGCAGCCTGGGTCGGGGCTACACCTTC	CASSLGRGYTF	NA	NA	TRBJ1-2	11	TRBV28
TGTGCCACTAGACTAGCACCCACGAACACCGGGGAGCTGTTTTTT	CATRLAPTNTGELFF	TRBD2	NA	TRBJ2-2	15	TRBV6-5
TGTGCCAGTAGTTCTAGCGGGAGGGGGCATGAGCAGTTCTTC	CASSSSGRGHEQFF	TRBD2	NA	TRBJ2-1	14	TRBV19
TGCAGTGCTAGTCCCAGGACAGGGCCAGGGGATACGCAGTATTTT	CSASPRTGPGDTQYF	TRBD1	NA	TRBJ2-3	15	TRBV20-1
TGTGCCAGCAGTTCCTTCTACAGGGGCGGGGAAGCTTTCTTT	CASSSFYRGGEAFF	TRBD1	NA	TRBJ1-1	14	TRBV6-5
TGTGCCTGGAGTGTCTCCTTTAGCAATCAGCCCCAGCATTTT	CAWSVSFSNQPQHF	NA	NA	TRBJ1-5	14	TRBV30
TGTGCCCTCCAGCAGTTATCTTCGCTTTCGGGGGTTCGGAATCAGCCCCAGCATTTT	CALQQLSSLSGVRNQPQHF	NA	NA	TRBJ1-5	19	TRBV28
TGTGCCAGCCTACCTTCCGGGGAACTCAATCAGCCCCAGCATTTT	CASLPSGELNQPQHF	NA	NA	TRBJ1-5	15	TRBV28
TGTGCCAGCAGCCAGGCACGCGGTGCCTATGGCTACACCTTC	CASSQARGAYGYTF	NA	NA	TRBJ1-2	14	TRBV3-1/TRBV3-2
TGTGCCAGCCGAAGGACAGCGAACACTGAAGCTTTCTTT	CASRRTANTEAFF	NA	NA	TRBJ1-1	13	TRBV27